The 10 T cell receptor beta chains presented below share a single source sample, sequenced in a study of blood T cell repertoires in COVID-19. Assay used: immunoSEQ multiplex PCR; TCRdb lists only in-frame clones, some missing. Among a few hundred thousand clones listed, about 88% were seen once. The sequencing input was peripheral blood. The source is a man between 60 and 75 years old with acute or convalescent COVID-19.

The chain couples TRBV7-3 to TRBJ1-5; no clear D. Germline values: CDR1 SGHTA, CDR2 FQGTGA. The V end lost 3 bases, the J end lost 0 bases, and 3 bases lay between the germline ends. The CDR3 consists of 13 residues. Here the CDR3 reads CASSFSSNQPQHF. The CDR3 nucleotides are TGTGCCAGCAGCTTCTCTAGCAATCAGCCCCAGCATTTT.

The chain carries TRBV13 and TRBJ2-5, with a possible D match to TRBD2 (6 bases). Looked up from germline, CDR1 is PRHDT and CDR2 is FYEKMQ (reference sequence). Deletions cut 7 bases from V and 0 bases from J, with 15 bases between. The CDR3 is 15 residues long. CDR3 protein: CASTNRRENQETQYF. The CDR3 nucleotides are TGTGCCAGCACAAACCGCCGGGAGAACCAAGAGACCCAGTACTTC.

CDR3 in DNA: TGTGCCAGCAGCAACCCCAGGGGGGCAGAGGGAAACACCATATATTTT. This codes for CASSNPRGAEGNTIYF. V and J are TRBV7-2 and TRBJ1-3; TRBD1 agrees at 7 bases. The CDR3 has 16 amino acids. Trimming took 5 bases from V and 4 from J; bases not matched to a gene: 11. Germline CDR1 reads SGHTA; CDR2 reads FQGNSA. Full variable domain (remainder filled in from reference TRBV7-2 and TRBJ1-3): GAGVSQSPSNKVTEKGKDVELRCDPISGHTALYWYRQSLGQGLEFLIYFQGNSAPDKSGLPSDRFSAERTGGSVSTLTIQRTQQEDSAVYLCASSNPRGAEGNTIYFGEGSWLTVV.

V usage is TRBV5-1 and J usage is TRBJ1-1; 8 nucleotides match TRBD1. V shed 1 base, J shed 4 bases, and the junction held 6 bases outside the gene matches. Germline V gives CDR1 SGHRS, CDR2 YFSETQ. CDR3 size: 15 residues. CDR3 loop: CASSLFNRGGTEAFF. CDR3 nucleotide sequence: TGCGCCAGCAGCTTGTTTAACAGGGGGGGCACTGAAGCTTTCTTT. Full variable domain (remainder filled in from reference TRBV5-1 and TRBJ1-1): KAGVTQTPRYLIKTRGQQVTLSCSPISGHRSVSWYQQTPGQGLQFLFEYFSETQRNKGNFPGRFSGRQFSNSRSEMNVSTLELGDSALYLCASSLFNRGGTEAFFGQGTRLTVV.

This chain uses TRBV30 with TRBJ2-1, with D possibly matching TRBD2 (5 bases). CDR3 length: 12 amino acids. Deletions cut 4 bases from V and 9 bases from J, with 13 bases between. The germline V gene has CDR1 GTSNPN and CDR2 SVGIG (reference sequence). The CDR3: CAWIQGGSEQFF. The CDR3 coding sequence is TGTGCCTGGATCCAAGGAGGATCTGAGCAGTTCTTC.

The rearrangement joins TRBV7-2 to TRBJ2-2; 8 bases are shared with TRBD2. The CDR3 runs 16 residues. The germline gives CDR1 SGHTA, CDR2 FQGNSA. Trimming removed 3 bases from V and 5 bases from J; junction bases left unmatched: 8. CDR3 residues: CASSLSPGGTTGELFF. CDR3 DNA sequence: TGTGCCAGCAGCTTGTCTCCGGGGGGGACTACCGGGGAGCTGTTTTTT.

This clone has just one count. This chain joins TRBV3-1 (or the pseudogene TRBV3-2) and TRBJ2-5; TRBD2 matches 14 bases. The ends lost 4 bases at V and 5 bases at J; junction bases unmatched: 12. Germline V CDR1 and CDR2: LGHDT, YNNKEL (reference sequence). The CDR3 has 18 amino acids. CDR3 bases: TGTGCCAGCAGCCTTCGAAGGGGACTAGCGGGGGACCGGGAGACCCAGTACTTC. Translation: CASSLRRGLAGDRETQYF.

V usage is TRBV3-1 (or the pseudogene TRBV3-2) and J usage is TRBJ1-1, with 8 bases fitting TRBD1. With 3 bases clipped from V and 0 bases from J, the junction kept 6 bases outside the gene matches. The CDR3 consists of 16 residues. Germline CDR1 is LGHDT and CDR2 is YNNKEL (reference sequence). This CDR3 is CASSHRDRGMNTEAFF. The CDR3 nucleotides are TGTGCCAGCAGCCATCGAGACAGGGGTATGAACACTGAAGCTTTCTTT.

This CDR3 is CASSQDAANTEAFF. CDR3 in DNA: TGCGCCAGCAGCCAAGATGCGGCGAACACTGAAGCTTTCTTT. The chain joins TRBV4-3 to TRBJ1-1; no clear D gene. Germline-derived CDR1 and CDR2 are LGHNA and YSLEER. The CDR3 spans 14 residues. Trimming shortened V by 0 bases and J by 1 base, and 6 bases separated the two germline ends.

The gene calls are TRBV4-3 and TRBJ1-5; TRBD1 matches 8 bases. V shed 0 bases and J 6 bases; nucleotides not matched to a gene: 7. Germline CDR1 is LGHNA and CDR2 is YSLEER. CDR3 length: 16 amino acids. The CDR3 region has the DNA TGCGCCAGCAGCCAAGATTCAGGGGGCGCCGGTCAGCCCCAGCATTTT. Encoded protein: CASSQDSGGAGQPQHF.